The subject of this entry is one TCR beta chain. Its antigen is as yet unknown. The sample belongs to a study of beta chain features in type 1 diabetes. Sequencing targeted expressed TCRB transcripts, as all isolated RNA had been reverse transcribed. Here immunoSEQ multiplex PCR was the method, and the copy in TCRdb shows in-frame clones only, minus some. The table includes under 400,000 clones, around 13% detected once. Notes on the study in general: At VDJ recombination sites, type 1 diabetes patients had fewer insertions and more deleted nucleotides. TCRB CDR3s were moderately but significantly shorter in Type 1 diabetes patients in all four CD4+ subsets.

This CDR3 is 13 amino acids long. V was shortened by 2 bases and J by 13 bases, with 15 bases between the two germline ends. Germline values: CDR1 SGHAT, CDR2 FQNNGV. The specimen was naive CD4+ T cells from blood. This sequence joins TRBV11-2 and TRBJ2-1; maybe TRBD2 (6 bases). This receptor was taken from a woman aged 18-29 years with type 1 diabetes. The CDR3 DNA sequence: TGTGCCAGCAGCTTACGGGGGAGAGGGAAACAGTTCTTC. Translation gives CASSLRGRGKQFF.